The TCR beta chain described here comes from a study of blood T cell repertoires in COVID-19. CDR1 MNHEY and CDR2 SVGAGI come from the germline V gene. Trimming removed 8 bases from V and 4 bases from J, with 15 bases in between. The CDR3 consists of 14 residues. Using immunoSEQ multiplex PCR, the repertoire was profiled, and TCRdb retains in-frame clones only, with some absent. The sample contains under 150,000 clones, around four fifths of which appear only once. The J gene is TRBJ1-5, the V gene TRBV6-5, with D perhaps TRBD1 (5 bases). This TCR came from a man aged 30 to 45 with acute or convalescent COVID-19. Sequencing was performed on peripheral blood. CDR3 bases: TGTGCCAGCTTTGCGGGGGTAGCGAATCAGCCCCAGCATTTT. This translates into CASFAGVANQPQHF.